The 18 T cell receptor beta chains presented below share a single source sample, sequenced in a study of cytomegalovirus exposure and HLA in healthy donors. With 60 Vbeta and 13 Jbeta primers, the PCR was carried out. Produced via immunoSEQ multiplex PCR; TCRdb's table is partial and in-frame only. The table lists around 120,000 clones, 65% to 80% of them singletons. Sequenced input: PBMCs. The receptor set was obtained from a woman between 40 and 50 years old in good health and CMV-seronegative.

This chain connects TRBV30 to TRBJ1-5, with D possibly being TRBD1 (5 bases). Germline lookup yields CDR1 GTSNPN and CDR2 SVGIG (reference sequence). V lost 0 bases, J lost 3 bases, and 9 bases lay in between. This CDR3 is built from 14 residues. The chain's CDR3 is CAWSVGGYNQPQHF. As DNA, the CDR3 is TGTGCCTGGAGTGTGGGGGGTTACAATCAGCCCCAGCATTTT.

V is TRBV9 and J is TRBJ2-3, with 8 bases lining up with TRBD2. This CDR3 spans 16 amino acids. Germline assignment: CDR1 SGDLS and CDR2 YYNGEE. V shed 3 bases and J 0 bases; nucleotides not matched to a gene: 6. CDR3 amino acids: CASSARLATSTDTQYF. CDR3 coding DNA: TGTGCCAGCAGCGCCAGACTAGCGACTAGCACAGATACGCAGTATTTT. The full variable domain, completed using reference TRBV9 and TRBJ2-3, is DSGVTQTPKHLITATGQRVTLRCSPRSGDLSVYWYQQSLDQGLQFLIQYYNGEERAKGNILERFSAQQFPDLHSELNLSSLELGDSALYFCASSARLATSTDTQYFGPGTRLTVL.

The chain carries TRBV11-3 and TRBJ2-2; TRBD1 is a possible D gene (5 bases). V lost 2 bases and J 6 bases, leaving 10 bases between the germline ends. This CDR3 comprises 14 residues. CDR1 and CDR2 from the germline V gene are SGHNT and YENEEA. The CDR3 region is CASSLLGVPGELFF. The CDR3 DNA reads as TGTGCCAGCAGCTTATTAGGGGTTCCCGGGGAGCTGTTTTTT.

The V gene is TRBV6-5, the J gene TRBJ1-1; 8 bases agree with TRBD1. The germline V gene encodes CDR1 MNHEY and CDR2 SVGAGI. The CDR3 covers 14 residues. V was clipped by 2 bases and J by 5 bases; unmatched bases: 4. The CDR3 loop is CASSYRTGGTEAFF. Written as DNA, the CDR3 is TGTGCCAGCAGTTACCGTACAGGGGGTACTGAAGCTTTCTTT.

The gene calls are TRBV28 and TRBJ1-5; 7 bases agree with TRBD1. CDR1 and CDR2 (germline): MDHEN, SYDVKM. This CDR3 region has 14 residues. Germline trimming cut 7 bases from V and 3 bases from J; bases unmatched to any gene: 6. CDR3 protein: CASITGDDNQPQHF. The CDR3 region has the DNA TGTGCCAGCATCACAGGGGATGACAATCAGCCCCAGCATTTT. The full variable domain, completed using reference TRBV28 and TRBJ1-5, is DVKVTQSSRYLVKRTGEKVFLECVQDMDHENMFWYRQDPGLGLRLIYFSYDVKMKEKGDIPEGYSVSREKKERFSLILESASTNQTSMYLCASITGDDNQPQHFGDGTRLSIL.

The chain combines TRBV28 with TRBJ2-3; 12 bases are shared with TRBD2. The CDR3 sequence is 15 residues long. Germline lookup yields CDR1 MDHEN and CDR2 SYDVKM. V was pared by 3 bases and J by 5 bases, with 3 bases of the junction left unmatched. CDR3 in amino acids: CASSFLAGGGDTQYF. DNA of the CDR3: TGTGCCAGCAGTTTCCTAGCGGGAGGGGGAGATACGCAGTATTTT.

The chain employs TRBV7-2 and TRBJ2-3, with TRBD1 identical over 8 bases. The germline gives CDR1 SGHTA, CDR2 FQGNSA. V was pared by 1 base and J by 1 base, with 1 base of the junction left unmatched. This CDR3 is built from 15 residues. CDR3 protein: CASSLVGQGTDTQYF. CDR3 nucleotides: TGTGCCAGCAGCTTAGTGGGACAGGGCACAGATACGCAGTATTTT.

This clone was observed a few times. Compared with germline, one end of the junction differs, possibly owing to a read error. V gene TRBV28 combines with J gene TRBJ1-2; D unclear. Germline loops: CDR1 MDHEN, CDR2 SYDVKM. The CDR3 totals 11 residues. The CDR3 DNA reads TGTGCCAGCAGGGATAACTATGGCTGCACCTTC. Protein: CASRDNYGCTF.

This clone appeared once. The chain joins TRBV10-2 to TRBJ1-2, with 11 nucleotides matching TRBD1. Per the germline V gene, CDR1 is WSHSY and CDR2 is SAAADI. V lost 4 bases and J lost 4; bases outside the gene matches: 8. CDR3 length: 16 amino acids. CDR3 amino acids: CASSGTWTGGFYGYTF. The CDR3 DNA reads TGCGCCAGCAGTGGGACTTGGACAGGGGGCTTCTATGGCTACACCTTC.

This rearrangement joins TRBV19 to TRBJ2-1; 7 bases are a match to TRBD1. The CDR3 is 15 amino acids. Germline V gene lookup returns CDR1 LNHDA and CDR2 SQIVND (reference sequence). With V trimmed by 3 bases and J by 5 bases, 7 bases remained unmatched. CDR3 in amino acids: CASSIRGGQNNEQFF. The CDR3 region has the DNA TGTGCCAGTAGTATTCGAGGGGGACAGAACAATGAGCAGTTCTTC.

The chain is built from TRBV19 and TRBJ1-1; no clear D. Looked up from germline, CDR1 is LNHDA and CDR2 is SQIVND (reference sequence). The V end lost 4 bases, the J end lost 3 bases, and 12 bases lay between the germline ends. This CDR3 contains 14 residues. Here the CDR3 DNA reads TGTGCCAGTAGTACCCGGGTCTTGGACACTGAAGCTTTCTTT. Protein product: CASSTRVLDTEAFF.

The chain joins TRBV4-1 to TRBJ2-1; no clear D gene. There are 13 residues in the CDR3. Germline V gene lookup returns CDR1 MGHRA and CDR2 YSYEKL. V was shortened by 0 bases and J by 6 bases, with 6 bases between the two germline ends. CDR3 sequence reads: CASSQDHGNEQFF. The CDR3 region has the DNA TGCGCCAGCAGCCAAGATCACGGCAATGAGCAGTTCTTC.

This clone turned up a few times. The chain joins TRBV27 to TRBJ2-7, with 13 bases matching TRBD2. With 5 bases clipped from V and 6 bases from J, the junction kept 7 bases outside the gene matches. The length of the CDR3 is 15 residues. Germline lookup yields CDR1 MNHEY and CDR2 SMNVEV (reference sequence). As DNA, the CDR3 is TGTGCCAGCAGTCTACTAGCGGGAGGGCCTAGCGAGCAGTACTTC. Translated, it gives CASSLLAGGPSEQYF.

The gene calls are TRBV10-1 and TRBJ2-1, with no clear D. Per the germline V gene, CDR1 is WNHNN and CDR2 is SYGVQD (reference sequence). The length of the CDR3 is 12 residues. Trimming shortened V by 7 bases and J by 8 bases, and 12 bases separated the two germline ends. The CDR3 loop reads CASTPGYHEQFF. CDR3 sequence (DNA): TGCGCCAGCACCCCCGGGTACCATGAGCAGTTCTTC.

This clone showed up just a few times. V usage is TRBV5-1 and J usage is TRBJ2-2, with D possibly being TRBD2 (5 bases). The germline V and J ends were trimmed by 6 bases and 3 bases, with 6 bases remaining between them. CDR1 is SGHRS, CDR2 YFSETQ, per germline. This CDR3 spans 12 amino acids. The CDR3 loop reads CASKGDTGELFF. The DNA for the CDR3 is TGCGCCAGCAAGGGAGACACCGGGGAGCTGTTTTTT.

V is TRBV27 and J is TRBJ1-4, with TRBD1 matching over 9 bases. Trimming took 5 bases from V and 5 from J; bases not matched to a gene: 12. Per the germline V gene, CDR1 is MNHEY and CDR2 is SMNVEV (reference sequence). The CDR3 spans 17 residues. DNA of the CDR3: TGTGCCAGCAGTGCGGGGACAGGGTGGAAACAAAATGAAAAACTGTTTTTT. This sequence encodes CASSAGTGWKQNEKLFF.

V gene TRBV7-2 combines with J gene TRBJ2-1; 14 bases are shared with TRBD2. Per germline, CDR1 SGHTA and CDR2 FQGNSA. V gave up 1 base and J gave up 7 bases; unmatched junction bases: 0. The CDR3 runs to 15 residues. CDR3 region: CASSLGTSGRNEQFF. As DNA, the CDR3 is TGTGCCAGCAGCTTAGGGACTAGCGGGAGGAATGAGCAGTTCTTC.

This clone was counted a single time. The V call is TRBV5-1, the J call TRBJ2-3; 7 nucleotides agree with TRBD2. The CDR3 spans 17 residues. Per germline, CDR1 SGHRS and CDR2 YFSETQ. Germline trimming cut 3 bases from V and 1 base from J; bases unmatched to any gene: 11. The CDR3 DNA follows: TGCGCCAGCAGCTATTTAGCTAGCGGAGGAGGCACAGATACGCAGTATTTT. Translation: CASSYLASGGGTDTQYF.